The subject of this entry is one T cell receptor (beta chain). In the original processing: Researchers report that nucleated cell counts were estimated from reference gene primer amplification. Clones were sequenced by immunoSEQ multiplex PCR, and TCRdb holds only the in-frame ones, with some missing. That table supplies the V and J calls and clone size; D and trimming were determined from the DNA. The sample shows hundreds of thousands of clones, around four fifths of them seen only once. This entry is derived from a study of blood T cell repertoires in COVID-19. Study information: Samples came from the United States, Italy and Spain, spanning acute and convalescent COVID-19. T cells, B-cell-depleted T cells, or PBMCs supplied cDNA or gDNA.

The ends were cut back, 10 bases at V and 1 base at J, with 14 bases in the middle. Germline V gene lookup returns CDR1 MDHEN and CDR2 SYDVKM. CDR3 size: 14 residues. This clonotype was sampled from a woman aged 45-59 years with active or convalescent COVID-19. The sample comprised peripheral blood. The rearrangement joins TRBV28 to TRBJ2-1; no reliable D call. The CDR3 spells CATREDQSYNEQFF. CDR3 in DNA: TGTGCCACCCGAGAGGATCAATCCTACAATGAGCAGTTCTTC.